Detailed here is one T cell receptor (beta chain). The antigen remains undetermined. The record originates from a study of T cells in Graves' hyperthyroidism and ophthalmopathy. Study-level results: A model of 13 V-J pairs discriminated ophthalmopathy from stable hyperthyroidism.

V trimming: 4 bases; J trimming: 6 bases; junction bases outside the gene matches: 8. CDR3 length: 15 amino acids. CDR1 is SGHRS and CDR2 is YFSETQ in the germline V gene. RNA transcripts gave rise to amplified TCR beta CDR3 regions. An initial round of RT-PCR targeting the TCR CDR3 relied on the HTBI primer set. TCRdb reprocessed the multiplex PCR reads via MiXCR and lists one record per CDR3 protein. This repertoire shows about 380,000 distinct CDR3 sequences, around a sixth found once; its top ten account for 40%. V is TRBV5-1 and J is TRBJ2-1; 9 bases fit TRBD1. The TCR sequence derives from a man younger than 35 with Graves' ophthalmopathy. The sample consisted of blood. For the CDR3, the DNA is TGCGCCAGCAGCCCGGGACAGGGAGTTCCCAATGAGCAGTTCTTC. Its protein product is CASSPGQGVPNEQFF. Variable domain in full (rest from reference TRBV5-1 and TRBJ2-1): KAGVTQTPRYLIKTRGQQVTLSCSPISGHRSVSWYQQTPGQGLQFLFEYFSETQRNKGNFPGRFSGRQFSNSRSEMNVSTLELGDSALYLCASSPGQGVPNEQFFGPGTRLTVL.